This T cell receptor beta chain was captured in a study of shared clonotypes between healthy human individuals. Study findings and constraints: Investigators expected sequencing depth to affect clonotype sharing among donors.

V lost 10 bases, J lost 11 bases, and 23 bases lay in between. This CDR3 contains 13 residues. Germline loops: CDR1 ENHRY, CDR2 SYGVKD. Samples underwent the assay at deep level. TCRdb's copy holds only in-frame clones and misses some; the assay was immunoSEQ multiplex PCR. The sample carries millions of clones, over 85% recorded once. As to this clone: As yet, its antigen is unknown.

The sample was naive CD4+ T cells sorted from blood. This sample's subset: CD45RA+ positively selected. This receptor was taken from a man between 18 and 29 years old in good health. This chain uses TRBV10-3 with TRBJ1-1; tentatively, D is TRBD1 (6 bases). The CDR3, as DNA: TGTGCCACTCTACGGGGTGAGGGGGTGGTTGCTTTCTTT. Protein product: CATLRGEGVVAFF.